The entry that follows covers one TCR beta chain sequence. This record comes from a study of T cells after posttransplantation cyclophosphamide. Sequencing was performed with immunoSEQ multiplex PCR; in TCRdb, only in-frame clones are kept and a portion is missing. The sample gives over 15,000 clones, 75% to 90% of which show up once; about 30% is in the top ten. This CDR3 has 15 residues. The V gene's germline CDR1 is SGHRS and CDR2 YFSETQ. Control samples came 1 year after myeloablative marrow transplants with methotrexate plus calcineurin inhibitor. This TCR came from a female patient aged 18 to 29 who received an allogeneic stem cell transplant from an unrelated donor, was CMV-positive, and had acute and chronic GVHD. Some T cells may originate from the graft donor. Sequenced material: PBMCs, taken after allogeneic stem cell transplant with calcineurin inhibitor and methotrexate. The chain combines TRBV5-1 with TRBJ2-5; TRBD2 matches at 9 bases. The better agreement between TRBJ2-7 and the DNA end casts doubt on the J call. The CDR3 region is CASSLGLAGTYEQYF. Written as DNA, the CDR3 is TGCGCCAGCAGCTTGGGTCTAGCGGGAACCTACGAGCAGTACTTC.